This TCR beta chain was sequenced in a study of cytomegalovirus exposure and HLA in healthy donors. Study results and limitations: Researchers had no immune exposure information except CMV serostatus available.

This clone was seen only once. What it binds is not known. CDR3 size: 18 residues. J gave up 5 bases and V 4 bases, and 10 bases lay outside the gene matches. Germline values: CDR1 LGHNA, CDR2 YSLEER. Both 60 Vbeta primers and 13 Jbeta primers went into the PCR. Under the authors' procedure: Tens of millions of unique TCR beta chains, roughly 11 million shared, were counted in a later analysis. Data came from immunoSEQ multiplex PCR; TCRdb stores just in-frame clones and leaves some out. V, J and clone size were drawn from that table, and D and trimming were deduced from the DNA. Counted here are 120,000 to 150,000 clones, roughly 66% occurring once; the ten biggest clones make up 1.5% to 2%.

The sequencing input was PBMCs. The receptor was derived from a woman between 18 and 29 years old in good health and CMV-seronegative. The chain recombines TRBV4-3 with TRBJ2-2, with 13 bases matching TRBD2. Here the CDR3 reads CASSPSRTSGSRTGELFF. In DNA form, the CDR3 reads TGCGCCAGCAGCCCCTCCCGGACTAGCGGGAGTCGAACCGGGGAGCTGTTTTTT.